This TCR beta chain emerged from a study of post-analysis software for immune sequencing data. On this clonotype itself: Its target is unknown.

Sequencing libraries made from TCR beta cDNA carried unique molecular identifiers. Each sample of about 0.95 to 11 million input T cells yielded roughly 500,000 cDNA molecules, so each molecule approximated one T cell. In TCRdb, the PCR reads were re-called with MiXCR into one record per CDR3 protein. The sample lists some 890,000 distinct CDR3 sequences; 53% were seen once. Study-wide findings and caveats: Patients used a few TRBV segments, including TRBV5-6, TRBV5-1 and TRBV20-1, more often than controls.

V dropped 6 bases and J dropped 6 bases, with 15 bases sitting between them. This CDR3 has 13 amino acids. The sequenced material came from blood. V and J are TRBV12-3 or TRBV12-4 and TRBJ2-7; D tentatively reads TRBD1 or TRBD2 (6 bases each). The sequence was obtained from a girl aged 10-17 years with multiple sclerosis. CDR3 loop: CASSWEQGLEQYF. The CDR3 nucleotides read TGTGCCAGCAGCTGGGAACAGGGACTCGAGCAGTACTTC.